This is a list of T cell receptor beta chains from one sample in a study of metastatic and nonmetastatic thyroid tumors. TCRdb reanalyzed the PCR reads via MiXCR. The table shows about 23,000 clones, with roughly 15% occurring only once. The sequenced sample consisted of tumor tissue. The receptors come from a female donor with papillary thyroid cancer or a benign thyroid nodule (not recorded which). Some clones in this sample may be carry-over from other donors' samples. Both conserved end residues are part of each CDR3. D genes are given only for firm matches. Size tells how often a clone was seen (once, few, many) or the class of an expanded clone, and some rows leave it out.

abundance,d_gene,v_gene,j_gene,CDR3aa,CDR3nt
many,-,TRBV29-1,TRBJ1-2,CSVNSIGYGYTF,TGCAGCGTTAACAGTATCGGCTATGGCTACACCTTC
-,TRBD2,TRBV6-1,TRBJ2-1,CASSEAGGSYNEQFF,TGTGCCAGCAGTGAAGCGGGAGGGTCCTACAATGAGCAGTTCTTC
many,TRBD2,TRBV7-2,TRBJ2-1,CASSLGLAGYNEQFF,TGTGCCAGCAGCTTAGGGCTAGCGGGGTACAATGAGCAGTTCTTC
-,-,TRBV24-1,TRBJ2-1,CATSYPGTRVNEQFF,TGTGCCACCAGTTACCCCGGGACACGGGTCAATGAGCAGTTCTTC
many,-,TRBV7-9,TRBJ1-1,CASSLQNTEAFF,TGTGCCAGCAGCTTACAGAACACTGAAGCTTTCTTT
many,-,TRBV5-1,TRBJ2-2,CASSPGADTGELFF,TGCGCCAGCAGCCCTGGTGCGGACACCGGGGAGCTGTTTTTT
many,-,TRBV20-1,TRBJ2-1,CSVKAYPEQFF,TGCAGTGTCAAGGCGTATCCTGAGCAGTTCTTC
many,-,TRBV5-1,TRBJ2-1,CASGVRDNEQFF,TGCGCCAGTGGGGTGCGGGACAATGAGCAGTTCTTC
-,TRBD1,TRBV5-1,TRBJ2-7,CASSGDRAYEQYF,TGCGCCAGCTCGGGGGACAGGGCCTACGAGCAGTACTTC
many,TRBD1,TRBV3-1,TRBJ1-1,CASSLNRGLETEAFF,TGTGCCAGCAGCCTCAACAGGGGGCTGGAGACTGAAGCTTTCTTT
many,-,TRBV27,TRBJ1-1,CASSLAGNTEAFF,TGTGCCAGCAGTTTAGCAGGGAACACTGAAGCTTTCTTT
many,-,TRBV30,TRBJ2-1,CAWSPLQGYNEQFF,TGTGCCTGGAGTCCTCTTCAGGGATACAATGAGCAGTTCTTC
-,TRBD1,TRBV20-1,TRBJ1-2,CSAPDRARDNYGYTF,TGCAGTGCTCCAGACAGGGCAAGAGATAACTATGGCTACACCTTC
-,-,TRBV6-1,TRBJ2-7,CASSDFRAYEQYF,TGTGCCAGCAGTGATTTTCGCGCCTACGAGCAGTACTTC
many,-,TRBV3-1,TRBJ2-6,CASSQDTGANVLTF,TGTGCCAGCAGCCAAGATACCGGGGCCAACGTCCTGACTTTC
medium-sized,-,TRBV6-1,TRBJ2-1,CASSEDPRTGNEQFF,TGTGCCAGCAGTGAAGATCCCCGTACAGGCAATGAGCAGTTCTTC
many,TRBD1,TRBV12-3/TRBV12-4,TRBJ1-1,CASSWGQLTEAFF,TGTGCCAGCAGTTGGGGACAGTTGACTGAAGCTTTCTTT
-,-,TRBV5-1,TRBJ1-5,CASSPRGENQPQHF,TGCGCCAGCAGCCCGCGGGGGGAAAATCAGCCCCAGCATTTT
many,TRBD1,TRBV19,TRBJ1-1,CASSLRGHAFF,TGTGCCAGTAGCCTCAGGGGGCATGCTTTCTTT
many,-,TRBV3-1,TRBJ2-2,CASSLLGGDRPRVSMFF,TGTGCCAGCAGTCTCCTGGGGGGAGACAGGCCGCGCGTGTCGATGTTTTTT
many,-,TRBV10-2,TRBJ1-1,CASSDWGTEAFF,TGCGCCAGCAGTGATTGGGGCACTGAAGCTTTCTTT
many,TRBD2,TRBV20-1,TRBJ2-1,CSAWDYRRANEQFF,TGCAGTGCCTGGGACTACCGAAGGGCAAATGAGCAGTTCTTC
once,-,TRBV4-1,TRBJ1-1,CASSQAGMNTEAFF,TGCGCCAGCAGCCAAGCGGGGATGAACACTGAAGCTTTCTTT
many,-,TRBV18,TRBJ2-4,CASSPGGAYIQYF,TGTGCCAGCTCACCAGGGGGGGCGTACATTCAGTACTTC
medium-sized,TRBD1,TRBV11-2,TRBJ2-7,CASSPRTGGLYEQYF,TGTGCCAGCAGCCCCAGGACAGGGGGCCTCTACGAGCAGTACTTC
many,-,TRBV2,TRBJ1-5,CASTPGSQPQHF,TGTGCCAGCACCCCGGGGAGTCAGCCCCAGCATTTT
many,-,TRBV9,TRBJ2-7,CASSVAGSTYEQYF,TGTGCCAGCAGCGTAGCGGGAAGTACCTACGAGCAGTACTTC
-,-,TRBV6-2/TRBV6-3,TRBJ2-2,CASSMNPGWDANTGELFF,TGTGCCAGCAGTATGAATCCCGGCTGGGACGCGAACACCGGGGAGCTGTTTTTT
many,TRBD2,TRBV7-2,TRBJ2-3,CASSFSGRPTTDTQYF,TGTGCCAGCAGCTTTAGCGGGAGGCCGACCACAGATACGCAGTATTTT
medium-sized,TRBD1,TRBV12-3/TRBV12-4,TRBJ2-7,CASSFGSGGFYEQYF,TGTGCCAGCAGTTTTGGGTCAGGGGGCTTCTACGAGCAGTACTTC
many,TRBD1,TRBV3-1,TRBJ1-2,CASSHGDRYGYTF,TGTGCCAGCAGCCACGGGGACAGATATGGCTACACCTTC
many,TRBD2,TRBV7-2,TRBJ2-1,CASSLGLAAGNEQFF,TGTGCCAGCAGCTTAGGGCTAGCGGCCGGCAATGAGCAGTTCTTC
-,TRBD2,TRBV11-2,TRBJ2-1,CASSRIAGSSYNEQFF,TGTGCCAGCAGCCGAATAGCGGGAAGCTCCTACAATGAGCAGTTCTTC
many,-,TRBV4-1,TRBJ2-5,CASSQELSKTQYF,TGCGCCAGCAGCCAAGAGCTTTCGAAGACCCAGTACTTC
-,-,TRBV20-1,TRBJ1-6,CSARTFDSPGDYNSPLHF,TGCAGTGCTAGGACCTTCGACAGTCCGGGGGACTATAATTCACCCCTCCACTTT
many,-,TRBV3-1,TRBJ2-3,CASSLGGMDTQYF,TGTGCCAGCAGCCTCGGGGGAATGGATACGCAGTATTTT